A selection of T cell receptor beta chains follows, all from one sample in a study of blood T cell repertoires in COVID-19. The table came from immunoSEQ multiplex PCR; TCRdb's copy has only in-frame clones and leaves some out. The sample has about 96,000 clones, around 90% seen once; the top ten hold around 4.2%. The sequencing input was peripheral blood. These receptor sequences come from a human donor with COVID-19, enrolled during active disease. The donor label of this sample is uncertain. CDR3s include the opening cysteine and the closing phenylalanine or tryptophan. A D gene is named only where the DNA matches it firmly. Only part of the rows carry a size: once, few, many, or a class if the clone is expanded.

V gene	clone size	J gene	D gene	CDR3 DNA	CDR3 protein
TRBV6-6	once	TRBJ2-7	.	TGTGCCAGCAGTTACCCCGCTGACAACGAGCAGTACTTC	CASSYPADNEQYF
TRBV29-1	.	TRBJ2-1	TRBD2	TGCAGCGTTGAAGATCAACGGACTAGCGACTACAATGAGCAGTTCTTC	CSVEDQRTSDYNEQFF
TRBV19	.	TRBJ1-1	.	TGTGCCAGTCGAGGGCCCAGGACTGAAGCTTTCTTT	CASRGPRTEAFF
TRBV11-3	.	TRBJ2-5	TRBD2	TGTGCCAGCAGCTCCGGGGTAGCGGGCCAAGAGACCCAGTACTTC	CASSSGVAGQETQYF
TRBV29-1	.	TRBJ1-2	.	TGCAGCGTTGAAGCTCCCGGACTTTATGGCTACACCTTC	CSVEAPGLYGYTF
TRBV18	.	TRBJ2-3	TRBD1	TGTGCCAGCTCACCAACCCGGGACAGTAGCACAGATACGCAGTATTTT	CASSPTRDSSTDTQYF
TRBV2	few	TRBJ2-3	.	TGTGCCAGCAGTGAGATCGGAACAGGCACAGATACGCAGTATTTT	CASSEIGTGTDTQYF
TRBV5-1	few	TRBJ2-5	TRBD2	TGCGCCAGCAGCTCCCCCCCAGGGAAGCGGGGCCTCGAAGAGACCCAGTACTTC	CASSSPPGKRGLEETQYF
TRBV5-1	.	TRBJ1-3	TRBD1	TGCGCCAGCAGCTGGGGACAGCGTGACACCATATATTTT	CASSWGQRDTIYF
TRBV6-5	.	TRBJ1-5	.	TGTGCCAGCAGCTCCGTTGGGACACCCGATCAGCCCCAGCATTTT	CASSSVGTPDQPQHF
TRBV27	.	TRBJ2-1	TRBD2	TGTGCCAGCAGTAGATCAAGCGGGGCCCTCATGAGGAATGAGCAGTTCTTC	CASSRSSGALMRNEQFF
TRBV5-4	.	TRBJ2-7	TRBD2	TGTGCCAGCAGCGTCACGGGAGGGCTATCCTACGAGCAGTACTTC	CASSVTGGLSYEQYF
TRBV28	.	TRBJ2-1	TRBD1	TGTGCCAGCAGTTCCTTACAGGGGTCCTACAATGAGCAGTTCTTC	CASSSLQGSYNEQFF
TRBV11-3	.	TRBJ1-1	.	TGTGCCAGCAGCCTGGGACAGAACACTGAAGCTTTCTTT	CASSLGQNTEAFF
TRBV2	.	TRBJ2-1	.	TGTGCCAGCCTAGGCTTTAGAGCTACTGAGCAGTTCTTC	CASLGFRATEQFF
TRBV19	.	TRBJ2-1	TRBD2	TGTGCGTCTGGGACTAGCTTACGTCAAAATGAGCAGTTCTTC	CASGTSLRQNEQFF
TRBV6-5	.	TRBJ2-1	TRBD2	TGTGCCAGCAGTACTGGGACTAGCGGGAGCCATGAGCAGTTCTTC	CASSTGTSGSHEQFF
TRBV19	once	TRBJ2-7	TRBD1	TGTGCCAGTAGTATAGGACAGGGGGTCCACGAGCAGTACTTC	CASSIGQGVHEQYF
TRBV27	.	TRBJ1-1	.	TGTGCCAGCAGACTCTTATTATGGGAGGAGAACACTGAAGCTTTCTTT	CASRLLLWEENTEAFF
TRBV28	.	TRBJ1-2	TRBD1	TGTGCCAGCAGGCCGGGACAGCACTATGGCTACACCTTC	CASRPGQHYGYTF
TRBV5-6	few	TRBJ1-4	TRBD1	TGTGCCAGCCTTCGACAGGGCCTGAATGAAAAACTGTTTTTT	CASLRQGLNEKLFF
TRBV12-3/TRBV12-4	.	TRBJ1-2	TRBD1	TGTGCCAGCAGTTTAGCAGGGGGCGGCTACACCTTC	CASSLAGGGYTF
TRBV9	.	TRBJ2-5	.	TGTGCCAGCAGCAGGAGCGCCCAAGAGACCCAGTACTTC	CASSRSAQETQYF
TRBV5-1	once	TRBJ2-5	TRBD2	TGCGCCAGCACCCTAGCGGGAGGTTCAGAGACCCAGTACTTC	CASTLAGGSETQYF
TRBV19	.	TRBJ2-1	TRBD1	TGTGCCAGTGGGGACAGGTCTTCCTTCCATGAGCAGTTCTTC	CASGDRSSFHEQFF
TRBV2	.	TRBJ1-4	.	TGTGCCATCACAGGGTTGAATGAAAAACTGTTTTTT	CAITGLNEKLFF
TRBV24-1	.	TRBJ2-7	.	TGTGCCACCAGTGACGATCGGGGTCTCTCCTACGAGCAGTACTTC	CATSDDRGLSYEQYF
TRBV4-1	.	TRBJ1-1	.	TGCGCCAGCAGCCAAGACAGGGGAAACACTGAAGCTTTCTTT	CASSQDRGNTEAFF
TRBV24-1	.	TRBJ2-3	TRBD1	TGTGCCACCAGCGCTCCGGGACAGAATTCAGATACGCAGTATTTT	CATSAPGQNSDTQYF
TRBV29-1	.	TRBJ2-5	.	TGCAGCGTTGAATGGGGAGGAGGGGAGACCCAGTACTTC	CSVEWGGGETQYF
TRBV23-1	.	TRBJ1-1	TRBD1	TGCGCCAGCAGTCAATACAGGGGGGTGAACACTGAAGCTTTCTTT	CASSQYRGVNTEAFF
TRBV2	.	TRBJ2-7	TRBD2	TGTGCCAGCAGTGGGTCTGCGGGAGATGAGCGCGAGCAGTACTTC	CASSGSAGDEREQYF
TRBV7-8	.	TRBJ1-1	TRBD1	TGTGCCAGCAGCTCCCTCGGGACAGACACTGAAGCTTTCTTT	CASSSLGTDTEAFF
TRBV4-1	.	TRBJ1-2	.	TGCGCCAGCAGTAACGGGCAGGGGATTGCGTATGGCTACACCTTC	CASSNGQGIAYGYTF
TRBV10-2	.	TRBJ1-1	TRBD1	TGCGCCAGCACCGAATTCACAGGGGGCGACACTGAAGCTTTCTTT	CASTEFTGGDTEAFF
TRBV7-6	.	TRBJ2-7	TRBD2	TGTGCCAGCAGCCCTCCCCGGATAGCGGGACCACTCTCCTACGAGCAGTACTTC	CASSPPRIAGPLSYEQYF
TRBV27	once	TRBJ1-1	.	TGTGCCAGCACTGCCCGGTTTCCGATGAACACTGAAGCTTTCTTT	CASTARFPMNTEAFF
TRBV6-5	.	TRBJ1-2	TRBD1	TGTGCCAGCAAGTGGACAGGGGGAATACACTATGGCTACACCTTC	CASKWTGGIHYGYTF
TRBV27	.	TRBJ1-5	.	TGTGCCAGCAGTTTCTCGGGTAATCAGCCCCAGCATTTT	CASSFSGNQPQHF
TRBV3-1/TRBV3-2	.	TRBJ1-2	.	TGTGCCAGCAGCCAAGACTGGGACACCCTCTATGGCTACACCTTC	CASSQDWDTLYGYTF
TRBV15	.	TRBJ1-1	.	TGTGCCACCAGCAGAGGATGGGGAGACACTGAAGCTTTCTTT	CATSRGWGDTEAFF
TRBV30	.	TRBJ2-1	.	TGTGCCTGGAGTGTAGGGGTCAATAGCAATGAGCAGTTCTTC	CAWSVGVNSNEQFF